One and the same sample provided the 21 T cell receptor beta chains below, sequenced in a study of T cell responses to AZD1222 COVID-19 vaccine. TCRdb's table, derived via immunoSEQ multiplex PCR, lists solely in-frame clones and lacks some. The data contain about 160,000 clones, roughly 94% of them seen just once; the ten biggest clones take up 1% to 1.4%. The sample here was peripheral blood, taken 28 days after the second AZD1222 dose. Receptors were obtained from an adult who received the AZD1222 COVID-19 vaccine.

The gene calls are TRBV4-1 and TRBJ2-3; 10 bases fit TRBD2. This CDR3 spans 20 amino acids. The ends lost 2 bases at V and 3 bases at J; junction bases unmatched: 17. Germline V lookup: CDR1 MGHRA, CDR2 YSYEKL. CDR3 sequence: CASSQKGELAGGPLTDTQYF. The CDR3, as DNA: TGCGCCAGCAGCCAAAAAGGCGAGTTAGCGGGGGGCCCACTAACAGATACGCAGTATTTT.

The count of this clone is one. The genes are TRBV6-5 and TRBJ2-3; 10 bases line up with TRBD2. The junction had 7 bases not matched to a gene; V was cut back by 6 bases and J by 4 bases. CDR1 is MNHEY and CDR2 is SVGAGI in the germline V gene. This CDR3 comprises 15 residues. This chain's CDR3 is CASSKVAGGADTQYF. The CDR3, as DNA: TGTGCCAGCAGCAAGGTAGCGGGGGGAGCAGATACGCAGTATTTT.

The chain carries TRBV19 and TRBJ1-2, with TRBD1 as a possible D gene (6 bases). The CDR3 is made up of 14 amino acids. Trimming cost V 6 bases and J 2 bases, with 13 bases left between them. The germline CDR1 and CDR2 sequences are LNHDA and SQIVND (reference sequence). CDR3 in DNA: TGTGCCAGTAGGCGGGGGGCCTCCAACTATGGCTACACCTTC. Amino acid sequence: CASRRGASNYGYTF.

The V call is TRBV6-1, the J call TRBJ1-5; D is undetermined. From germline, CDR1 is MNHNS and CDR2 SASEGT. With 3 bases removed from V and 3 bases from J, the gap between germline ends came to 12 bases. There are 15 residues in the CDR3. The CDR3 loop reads CASSDPWVTNQPQHF. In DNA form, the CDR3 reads TGTGCCAGCAGTGATCCCTGGGTGACCAATCAGCCCCAGCATTTT.

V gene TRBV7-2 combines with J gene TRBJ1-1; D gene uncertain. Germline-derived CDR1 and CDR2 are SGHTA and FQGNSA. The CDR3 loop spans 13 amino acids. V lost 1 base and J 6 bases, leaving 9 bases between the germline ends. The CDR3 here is CASSLVGSPEAFF. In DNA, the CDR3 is TGTGCCAGCAGCTTAGTAGGTAGCCCTGAAGCTTTCTTT. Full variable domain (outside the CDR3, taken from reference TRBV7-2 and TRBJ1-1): GAGVSQSPSNKVTEKGKDVELRCDPISGHTALYWYRQSLGQGLEFLIYFQGNSAPDKSGLPSDRFSAERTGGSVSTLTIQRTQQEDSAVYLCASSLVGSPEAFFGQGTRLTVV.

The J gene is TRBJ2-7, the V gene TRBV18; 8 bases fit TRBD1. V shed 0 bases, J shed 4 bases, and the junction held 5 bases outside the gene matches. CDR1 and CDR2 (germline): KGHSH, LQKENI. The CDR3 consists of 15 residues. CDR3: CASSPPAQGAYEQYF. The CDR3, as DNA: TGTGCCAGCTCACCACCGGCTCAGGGGGCATACGAGCAGTACTTC.

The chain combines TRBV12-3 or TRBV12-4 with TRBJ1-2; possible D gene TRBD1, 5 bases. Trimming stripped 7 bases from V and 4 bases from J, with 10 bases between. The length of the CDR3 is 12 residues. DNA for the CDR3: TGTGCCAGCACCCTCCAGGGCTATGGCTACACCTTC. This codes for CASTLQGYGYTF.

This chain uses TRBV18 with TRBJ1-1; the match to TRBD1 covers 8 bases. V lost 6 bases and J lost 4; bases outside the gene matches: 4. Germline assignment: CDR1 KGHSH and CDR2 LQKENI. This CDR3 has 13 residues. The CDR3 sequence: CASSQDRGTEAFF. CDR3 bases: TGTGCCAGCTCGCAAGACAGGGGCACTGAAGCTTTCTTT. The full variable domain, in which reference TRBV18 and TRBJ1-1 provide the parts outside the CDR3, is NAGVMQNPRHLVRRRGQEARLRCSPMKGHSHVYWYRQLPEEGLKFMVYLQKENIIDESGMPKERFSAEFPKEGPSILRIQQVVRGDSAAYFCASSQDRGTEAFFGQGTRLTVV.

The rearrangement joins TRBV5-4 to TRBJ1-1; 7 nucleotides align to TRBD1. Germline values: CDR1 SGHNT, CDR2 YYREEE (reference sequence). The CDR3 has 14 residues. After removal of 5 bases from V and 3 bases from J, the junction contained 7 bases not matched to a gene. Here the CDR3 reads CASREGARDTEAFF. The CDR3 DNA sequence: TGTGCCAGCAGGGAGGGGGCGCGTGACACTGAAGCTTTCTTT.

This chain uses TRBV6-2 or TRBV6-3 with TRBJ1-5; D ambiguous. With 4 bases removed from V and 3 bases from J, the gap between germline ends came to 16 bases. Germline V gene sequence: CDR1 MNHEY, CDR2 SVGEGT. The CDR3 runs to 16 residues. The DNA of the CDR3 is TGTGCCAGCAGTTTCCCCCGGACGGTTGACAATCAGCCCCAGCATTTT. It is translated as CASSFPRTVDNQPQHF.

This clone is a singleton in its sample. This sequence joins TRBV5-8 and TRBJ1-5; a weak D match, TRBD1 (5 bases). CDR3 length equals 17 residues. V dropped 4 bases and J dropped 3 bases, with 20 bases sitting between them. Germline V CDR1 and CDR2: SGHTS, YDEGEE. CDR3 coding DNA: TGTGCCAGCAGCCCCACAGCCCGACGACAGATCAATCAGCCCCAGCATTTT. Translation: CASSPTARRQINQPQHF. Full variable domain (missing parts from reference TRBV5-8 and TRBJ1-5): EAGVTQSPTHLIKTRGQQATLRCSPISGHTSVYWYQQALGLGLQFLLWYDEGEERNRGNFPPRFSGRQFPNYSSELNVNALELEDSALYLCASSPTARRQINQPQHFGDGTRLSIL.

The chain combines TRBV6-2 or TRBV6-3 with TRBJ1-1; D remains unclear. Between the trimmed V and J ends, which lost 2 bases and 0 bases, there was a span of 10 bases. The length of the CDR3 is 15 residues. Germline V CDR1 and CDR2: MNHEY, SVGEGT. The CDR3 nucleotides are TGTGCCAGCAGTTACAGAGGCACCATGAACACTGAAGCTTTCTTT. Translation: CASSYRGTMNTEAFF.

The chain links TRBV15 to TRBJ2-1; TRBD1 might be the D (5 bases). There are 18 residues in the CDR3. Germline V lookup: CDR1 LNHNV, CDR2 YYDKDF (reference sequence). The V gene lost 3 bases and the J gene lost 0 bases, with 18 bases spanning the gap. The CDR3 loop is CATSRGDWVGPSYNEQFF. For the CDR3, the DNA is TGTGCCACCAGCAGGGGTGACTGGGTGGGGCCCTCCTACAATGAGCAGTTCTTC.

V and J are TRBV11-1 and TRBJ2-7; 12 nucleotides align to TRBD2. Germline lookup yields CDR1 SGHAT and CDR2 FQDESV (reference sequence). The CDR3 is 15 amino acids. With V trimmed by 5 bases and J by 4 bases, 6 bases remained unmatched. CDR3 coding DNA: TGTGCCAGCAGCGCGACTAGCGGGGGAAATTACGAGCAGTACTTC. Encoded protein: CASSATSGGNYEQYF.

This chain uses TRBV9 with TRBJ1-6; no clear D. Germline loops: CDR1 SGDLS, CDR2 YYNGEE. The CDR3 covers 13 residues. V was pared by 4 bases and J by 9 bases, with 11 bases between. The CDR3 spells CASSPRTGSPLHF. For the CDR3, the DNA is TGTGCCAGCAGCCCCCGCACTGGTTCACCCCTCCACTTT.

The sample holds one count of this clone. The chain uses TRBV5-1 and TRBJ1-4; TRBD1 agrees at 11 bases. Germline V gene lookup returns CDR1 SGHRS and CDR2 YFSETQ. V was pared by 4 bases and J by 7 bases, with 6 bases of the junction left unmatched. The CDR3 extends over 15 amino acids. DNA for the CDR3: TGCGCCAGCAGCGGACAGGGGGCTTTGGGTGAAAAACTGTTTTTT. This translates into CASSGQGALGEKLFF.

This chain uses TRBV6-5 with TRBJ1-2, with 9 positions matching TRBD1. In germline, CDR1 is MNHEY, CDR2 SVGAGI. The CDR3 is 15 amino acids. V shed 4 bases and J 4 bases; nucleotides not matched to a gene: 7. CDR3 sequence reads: CASSSRTGGGYGYTF. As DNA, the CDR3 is TGTGCCAGCAGTTCCCGAACAGGGGGCGGCTATGGCTACACCTTC.

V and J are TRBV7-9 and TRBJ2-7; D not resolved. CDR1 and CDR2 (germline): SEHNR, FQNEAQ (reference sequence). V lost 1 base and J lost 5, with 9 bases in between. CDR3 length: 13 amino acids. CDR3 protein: CASSLVGGHEQYF. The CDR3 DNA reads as TGTGCCAGCAGCTTAGTCGGTGGTCACGAGCAGTACTTC.

CDR3 nucleotide sequence: TGTGCCAGTAGTATCGAGGGCAGAGAAAATGAAAAACTGTTTTTT. Translating gives CASSIEGRENEKLFF. The J gene is TRBJ1-4, the V gene TRBV19; D remains unclear. CDR3 length: 15 amino acids. Deletions cut 3 bases from V and 5 bases from J, with 13 bases between. Germline-derived CDR1 and CDR2 are LNHDA and SQIVND (reference sequence).

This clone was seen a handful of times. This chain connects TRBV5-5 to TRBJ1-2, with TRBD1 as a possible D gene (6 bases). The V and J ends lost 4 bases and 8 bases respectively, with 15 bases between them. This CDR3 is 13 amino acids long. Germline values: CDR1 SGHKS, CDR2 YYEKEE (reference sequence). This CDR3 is CASSTWGAQGYTF. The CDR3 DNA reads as TGTGCCAGCAGCACCTGGGGGGCGCAAGGCTACACCTTC.

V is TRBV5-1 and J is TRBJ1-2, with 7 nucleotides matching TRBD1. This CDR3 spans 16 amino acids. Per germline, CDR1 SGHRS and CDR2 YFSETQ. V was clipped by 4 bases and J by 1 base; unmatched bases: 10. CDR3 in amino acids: CASSGGTDFYNYGYTF. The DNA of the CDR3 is TGCGCCAGCAGCGGTGGGACAGACTTCTATAACTATGGCTACACCTTC.